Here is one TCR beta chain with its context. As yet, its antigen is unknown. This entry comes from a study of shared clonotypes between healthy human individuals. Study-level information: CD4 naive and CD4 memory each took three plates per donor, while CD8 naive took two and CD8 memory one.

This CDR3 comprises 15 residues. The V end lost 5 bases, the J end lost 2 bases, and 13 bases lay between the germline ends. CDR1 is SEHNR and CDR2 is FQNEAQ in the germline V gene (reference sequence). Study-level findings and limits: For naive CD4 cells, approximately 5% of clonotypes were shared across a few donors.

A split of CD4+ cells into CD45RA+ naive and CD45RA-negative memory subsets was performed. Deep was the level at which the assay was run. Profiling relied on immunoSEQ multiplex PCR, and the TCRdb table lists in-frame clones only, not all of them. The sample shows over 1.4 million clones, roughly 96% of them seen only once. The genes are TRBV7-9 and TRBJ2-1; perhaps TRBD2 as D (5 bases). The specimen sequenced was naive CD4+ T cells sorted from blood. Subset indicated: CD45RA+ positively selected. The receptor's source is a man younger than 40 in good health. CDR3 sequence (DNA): TGTGCCAGCAGCCGAACTAGTTTCCCCTACAATGAGCAGTTCTTC. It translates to CASSRTSFPYNEQFF.